These 8 T cell receptor beta chains share one sample of origin, sequenced in a study of blood T cell repertoires in COVID-19. Data came from immunoSEQ multiplex PCR; TCRdb stores just in-frame clones and leaves some out. The table lists about 230,000 clones, more than 75% of them singletons. The sequenced material came from PBMCs or T cells enriched from blood (not recorded which). The origin of the receptors is a man younger than 30 who had recovered from COVID-19.

V usage is TRBV5-1 and J usage is TRBJ2-3; no reliable D call. The CDR3 runs 15 residues. The V end lost 0 bases, the J end lost 1 base, and 9 bases lay between the germline ends. CDR1 and CDR2 (germline): SGHRS, YFSETQ. CDR3 residues: CASSLVAFGTDTQYF. The CDR3 DNA sequence: TGCGCCAGCAGCTTGGTCGCGTTCGGCACAGATACGCAGTATTTT.

Only one count was recorded for this clone. CDR3 nucleotides: TGTGCCAGCAGCAGAACGGACCAAAAGGGAGGGGGTGGCTACACCTTC. It yields the protein CASSRTDQKGGGGYTF. This chain links TRBV21-1 with TRBJ1-2. TRBV21-1 is described as a pseudogene. This CDR3 spans 16 amino acids.

The chain uses TRBV2 and TRBJ1-4, with D possibly matching TRBD1 (6 bases). The CDR3 is made up of 14 amino acids. V lost 2 bases, J lost 8 bases, and 12 bases lay in between. Germline values: CDR1 SNHLY, CDR2 FYNNEI. CDR3 sequence: CASSERGGIEKLFF. The DNA of the CDR3 is TGTGCCAGCAGTGAAAGAGGGGGTATCGAAAAACTGTTTTTT.

The V and J genes are TRBV10-3 and TRBJ1-2; 7 bases map to TRBD1. Germline V CDR1 and CDR2: ENHRY, SYGVKD. With 5 bases clipped from V and 6 bases from J, the junction kept 3 bases outside the gene matches. CDR3 length: 12 amino acids. The CDR3 loop reads CAISPTGDGYTF. The CDR3 DNA reads as TGTGCCATCAGTCCAACAGGGGATGGCTACACCTTC.

A single count supports this clone. The chain recombines TRBV12-3 or TRBV12-4 with TRBJ2-4, with D perhaps TRBD2 (5 bases). CDR3 size: 13 residues. V was clipped by 7 bases and J by 5 bases, with 12 bases between them. The CDR3 sequence is CASTRTGENIQYF. CDR3 DNA sequence: TGTGCCAGCACCCGGACCGGGGAAAACATTCAGTACTTC.

This rearrangement joins TRBV25-1 to TRBJ1-1, with a possible D match to TRBD1 (5 bases). Germline V CDR1 and CDR2: MGHDK, SYGVNS. The CDR3 has 15 amino acids. The CDR3 sequence: CASRGVGQGGTEAFF. The CDR3 region has the DNA TGTGCGTCTCGGGGGGTTGGGCAGGGTGGCACTGAAGCTTTCTTT.

The chain combines TRBV12-3 or TRBV12-4 with TRBJ1-2; 7 positions match TRBD1. This CDR3 region has 12 residues. With V trimmed by 5 bases and J by 3 bases, 0 bases remained unmatched. The CDR3 DNA follows: TGTGCCAGCAGTCAGGGGGACTATGGCTACACCTTC. Encoded protein: CASSQGDYGYTF.

The rearrangement uses TRBV6-1 and TRBJ1-2; a possible D gene is TRBD1 (5 bases). The CDR3 has 13 amino acids. The V end was cut by 3 bases, the J end by 14 bases, with 19 bases between. Germline CDR1 and CDR2: MNHNS and SASEGT. This chain's CDR3 is CASSETGERSCTF. For the CDR3, the DNA is TGTGCCAGCAGTGAGACGGGGGAGCGGAGTTGTACCTTC.